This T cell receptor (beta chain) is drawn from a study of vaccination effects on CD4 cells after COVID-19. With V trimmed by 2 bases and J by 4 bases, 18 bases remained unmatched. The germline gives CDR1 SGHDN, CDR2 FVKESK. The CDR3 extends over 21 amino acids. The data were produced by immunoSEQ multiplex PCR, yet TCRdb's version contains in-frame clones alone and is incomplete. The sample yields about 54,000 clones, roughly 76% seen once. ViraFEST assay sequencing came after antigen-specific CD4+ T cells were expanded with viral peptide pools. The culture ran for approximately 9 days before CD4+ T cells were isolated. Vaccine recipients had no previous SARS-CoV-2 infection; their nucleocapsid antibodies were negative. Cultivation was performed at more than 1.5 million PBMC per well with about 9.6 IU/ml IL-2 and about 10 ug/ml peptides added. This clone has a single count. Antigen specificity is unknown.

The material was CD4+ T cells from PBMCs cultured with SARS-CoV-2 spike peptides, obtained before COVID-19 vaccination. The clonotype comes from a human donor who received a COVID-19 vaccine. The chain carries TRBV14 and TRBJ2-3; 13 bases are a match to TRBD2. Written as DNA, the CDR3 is TGTGCCAGCAGCCAAAGACAGGGACTAGCGGGACCGCCCTATTCCCCAGATACGCAGTATTTT. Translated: CASSQRQGLAGPPYSPDTQYF.